This TCR beta chain was identified during a study of blood T cell repertoires in COVID-19. On the study more broadly: Specimens from acute and convalescent COVID-19 originated in the United States, Italy and Spain. PBMCs, B-cell-depleted T cells, or T cells were the source of the cDNA or gDNA that made up the material.

Deletions cut 0 bases from V and 5 bases from J, with 11 bases between. The CDR3 totals 14 residues. Germline V gene sequence: CDR1 SGDLS, CDR2 YYNGEE. In the study's own analysis: Quantification of nucleated cells was approximated via reference gene primer amplification. Using immunoSEQ multiplex PCR, the repertoire was profiled, and TCRdb retains in-frame clones only, with some absent. V and J calls and clone size are as listed in that table; D and trimming were resolved from the DNA. The data hold roughly 200,000 clones, with 80% to 85% observed a single time. The sample holds a few counts of this clone.

This receptor was identified in a man over 45 with active or convalescent COVID-19. The rearrangement joins TRBV9 to TRBJ2-5; tentative D call: TRBD2 (6 bases). Sequenced input: peripheral blood. As DNA, the CDR3 is TGTGCCAGCAGCGTAGGCCCGGGAGCCGAGACCCAGTACTTC. It yields the protein CASSVGPGAETQYF.